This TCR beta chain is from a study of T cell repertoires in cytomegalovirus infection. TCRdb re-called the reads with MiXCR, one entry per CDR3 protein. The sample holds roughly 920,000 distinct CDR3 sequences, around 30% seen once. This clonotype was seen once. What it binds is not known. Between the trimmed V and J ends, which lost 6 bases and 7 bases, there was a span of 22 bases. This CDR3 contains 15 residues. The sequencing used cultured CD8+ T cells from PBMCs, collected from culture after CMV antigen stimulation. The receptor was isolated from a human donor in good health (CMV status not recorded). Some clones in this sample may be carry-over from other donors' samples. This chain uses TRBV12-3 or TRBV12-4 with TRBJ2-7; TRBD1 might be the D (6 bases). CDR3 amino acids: CASSARQAALWEQYF. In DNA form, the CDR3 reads TGTGCCAGCAGCGCAAGACAGGCGGCCCTTTGGGAGCAGTACTTC.